This TCR beta chain was recorded in a study of cytomegalovirus exposure and HLA in healthy donors (dated by TCRdb to about 2017). Regarding the study in general: An earlier analysis of some 550 of the donors reported 276 Gb of sequence data and 117 million unique TCR beta sequences from about 200 million T cells. About 300 gigabases of sequencing data and around 85 million unique TCR sequences made up an early release that covered roughly 670 HLA-typed donors. Of the 300 to 450 genotyped donors, 65% to 90% fell in the genetic ancestry cluster associated with self-reported Caucasian donors. The aim of the study was to test whether cataloging public T cell receptors could identify signatures of past pathogen exposure. The T cell repertoires of roughly 660 subjects were profiled by immunosequencing and related to cytomegalovirus serostatus. Besides the first cohort of approximately 670 subjects, a separate validation cohort made up of roughly 120 different subjects was used. High-throughput TCR immunosequencing, statistical association of individual TCRs with disease status, and machine learning were combined to predict cytomegalovirus infection status. A later analysis re-examined previously published TCR beta repertoires from hundreds of donors and added high-resolution HLA genotyping to investigate patterns of TCR occurrence. Rather than drawing on any new phenotypic data, the later analysis identified candidate immune exposures from TCR beta sequences and the way those sequences occurred across donors. An earlier analysis of about 600 of the donors used high-throughput TCR beta sequencing to judge whether each TCR beta V gene segment behaved as functional or pseudogenic. Donor age, sex, ethnicity and CMV serostatus were compiled alongside the repertoire data. A later genetic analysis took genome-wide SNP genotypes for about 55% of the roughly 700 donors and used that subset as a discovery cohort. All discovery cohort repertoires had been generated using a single sequencing platform. Class I and class II HLA loci were covered by the typing at four-digit resolution. The number of typed donors differed by locus: 629-630 for A, B, C, DRB1 and DQB1; some 540 for DQA1; roughly 600 for DPA1; and roughly 490 for DPB1. Four to six DR-DQ haplotypes were handled as single units for association and clustering, since linkage in the cohort was strong. On average, about 200,000 unique TCR beta nucleotide sequences were sequenced per donor among about 400 genotyped donors of the cohort, with about 19% of those sequences being non-productive.

Paper-wide results and their limitations: In an earlier analysis of more than 500 of the donors, most TCR beta V segments appeared in productive rearrangements about 87% or about 30% of the time, broadly matching IMGT annotations. Assigning TCR associations to individual alleles was difficult when HLA alleles, especially DR and DQ, strongly co-occurred. In vitro tests confirmed that a few of the cytomegalovirus-associated TCR beta chains recognize cytomegalovirus antigens. According to a later genetic analysis, donors in an Asian-associated ancestry cluster had fewer N-insertions in productive TCRs than the approximately 670-donor mean. For the cohort, immune exposure information was limited to CMV serostatus. According to a later analysis, most CMV-associated TCR beta chains appeared to be HLA-restricted, and the HLA associations seemed to be driven largely by CMV exposure. The 87-base-pair reads could not distinguish some IMGT-functional V segments, including TRBV6-2 and TRBV6-3, so those segments were excluded. At a false discovery rate of 0.05, a later analysis linked around 15,000 TCR beta sequences to specific HLA alleles. A cluster of highly shared sequence variants was judged likely to be a technical artifact of the sequencing pipeline. In a later analysis, several top co-occurrence clusters were reported to appear linked to parvovirus B19, influenza, CMV and Epstein-Barr virus. Across donors, most TCR sequences were observed very rarely, whereas some public TCRs were present in many individuals. In a later analysis, HLA-associated TCR beta chains showed more clonal expansion and lower generation probabilities than non-associated chains that were equally common. According to the authors, the approach could potentially be generalized to other disease states and immunological phenotypes. A further reported finding was that TCR beta sequences accurately predicted the HLA-A and HLA-B alleles for most subjects in the first cohort. In this cohort, only TCR beta chains were sequenced, and detectable features were limited by the absence of alpha or paired-chain data. The classifier was reported to diagnose cytomegalovirus status with high specificity and sensitivity in both the original and validation cohorts. A total of 150 or so TCR beta chains were listed by the study as associated with cytomegalovirus. Presence/absence analyses assumed roughly uniform sequencing depth across donors, an assumption that may not hold. Because some donors lacked HLA typing at each locus, the association tests relied only on the typed subset. A later analysis found that TCR association rates varied across HLA loci, with DRB1 alleles showing the most associated TCRs and HLA-C alleles the fewest. In a later genetic analysis, a missense DCLRE1C variant was associated with V-gene and J-gene trimming of TCR beta chains, and the association was replicated in an independent cohort. The earlier analysis of some 540 of the donors excluded approximately 15 rarely observed V segments, including chromosome 9 orphons, because counts were too low. Linkage disequilibrium might explain the correlated functional status among segregating V segments, but an unknown experimental factor could not be ruled out.

Trimming accounts for 5 bases at V and 4 bases at J, while the number of junction bases matched to no gene is 9. CDR1 SGHTA and CDR2 FQGNSA were looked up in the germline V gene. The cysteine opens and the phenylalanine closes a CDR3 of 15 amino acids. Here the CDR3 DNA is all that survives: 45 bases in frame from base 1. In total, roughly 670 healthy bone marrow donors made up the cohort. Cohort members were all nominally healthy when sampled, although unrecorded immune exposures were likely present. The donor was CMV seronegative and was included in the group of about 350 seronegative cohort members. Every donor gave a peripheral blood sample, and the peripheral blood mononuclear cells from that sample were used for TCR beta sequencing. Genomic DNA extraction from the blood cell samples was performed with the Qiagen DNeasy Blood Extraction Kit. As concerns this clone: Its antigen is not yet known. Base qualities are not recorded, but no much larger clone differs from it by a single base.

Libraries were constructed by the immunoSEQ multiplex PCR assay. A mixture of 60 forward primers for TCR Vbeta segments and 13 reverse primers for TCR Jbeta segments was used in the multiplex PCR. Amplification of the CDR3 region of rearranged TCR beta genes was performed with a multiplex PCR assay on genomic DNA. On the Illumina HiSeq System, the amplified TCR beta libraries were sequenced as 87-base-pair reads. Per the source publication's procedure: Across the 670 or so repertoires, a later analysis counted 75 million to 90 million unique TCR beta chains, 9.5 million to 12 million of which were shared by at least two donors. To remove PCR and sequencing errors, raw reads were error-corrected and collapsed into unique sequences using a nearest-neighbor algorithm that merged closely related sequences. To assign V, D and J gene segments, CDR3 sequences were aligned to IMGT reference sequences. For a sequence to be retained, at least a six-nucleotide match to both a V gene segment and a J gene segment was required. Rearrangements were called productive when the CDR3 lacked stop codons and stayed in frame with V and J; all others were non-productive. Following IMGT convention, CDR3 was defined as the stretch from the second conserved V-encoded cysteine up to the conserved J-encoded phenylalanine. In an earlier analysis of around 640 of the donors, sequences lacking an unambiguous match to a single V gene segment were excluded. In an earlier analysis of roughly 500 of the donors, V segments were called functional above 56.7% productive rearrangements and were called segregating when the between-donor standard deviation exceeded 5%. A statistical classification framework was built for diagnosing cytomegalovirus status from the catalog of TCR beta chain sequences. A later analysis assigned V and J genes by comparing TCR nucleotide sequences with IMGT/GENE-DB human TR gene sequences. A later analysis assigned CDR3 sequences and most-parsimonious VDJ recombination scenarios with the TCRdist pipeline. In a later analysis, each TCR beta chain was defined by its CDR3 amino acid sequence together with its V-gene family, and reads without a unique V-gene family were excluded. To address suspected cross-contamination and a sequencing artifact, a later analysis removed a few hundred highly shared, low-generation-probability nucleotide sequences. In a later analysis, a clonal expansion index for each public chain was calculated from normalized within-repertoire ranks of inferred template counts. Generation probabilities in a later analysis came from a VDJ recombination model fitted to out-of-frame rearrangements, and those results were checked against IGoR. A later analysis scored TCR-TCR, TCR-HLA and TCR-CMV co-occurrence with hypergeometric tests, applying a repertoire-size bias correction to TCR pairs. False discovery rates were estimated in a later analysis by permuting HLA or CMV assignments 20 times. A later analysis grouped co-occurring TCRs with DBSCAN, adding TCRdist sequence similarity when clustering within HLA-allele-positive subsets. For co-occurrence clustering, repertoires with fewer than 30,000 or more than 120,000 public chains were excluded, along with roughly 5 repertoires with anomalous nucleotide sharing. TCRdb holds this immuneACCESS table with in-frame rearrangements only. Some clones are missing; in checked studies, unresolved V genes explain under half, and the rest has no known cause. The V and J calls and clone size are taken from that table; D and trimming were inferred from the DNA. The sample contains approximately 150,000 clones, less than 10% of them found a single time. 1.8% of the sample goes to the ten largest clones.

This chain is built from TRBV7-2 and TRBJ1-2, with 8 bases in between that match TRBD1. The sample was PBMCs. The clonotype originates from a male donor in good health and CMV-seronegative. For the CDR3, the sequence is CASSLGGQDFYGYTF. The bases are TGTGCCAGCAGCCTGGGGGGACAGGACTTCTATGGCTACACCTTC.